In its sample, the clone carrying this T cell receptor (beta chain) was seen many times. Template switching with 5'RACE generated the TCR cDNA and added a universal primer site and UMIs. MiXCR, applied by TCRdb to the 5' RACE reads, yields one record per CDR3 protein. Among fewer than 350,000 distinct CDR3 sequences, over 3.5% were seen once, and the ten largest hold just under 20%. The data stem from a study of T cells after yellow fever vaccination. The CDR3 consists of 16 residues. Trimming cost V 5 bases and J 1 base; bases outside gene matches: 8. CDR1 and CDR2 (germline): SGHTA, FQGTGA. This TCR was recovered from a man younger than 35 who received the YFV17D yellow fever vaccine. The chain has TRBV7-3 and TRBJ2-3; 8 nucleotides line up with TRBD2. Material: PBMCs, obtained 15 days after the yellow fever booster vaccination. The DNA of the CDR3 is TGTGCCAGCAGCATCCACGGGGGGGGACGCACAGATACGCAGTATTTT. This encodes CASSIHGGGRTDTQYF.